The clone carrying this T cell receptor beta chain occurred many times. Its cognate antigen is unknown. This record comes from a study of Graves' ophthalmopathy and Graves' hyperthyroidism. Whole-study results and caveats: Ophthalmopathy progression was predicted by the model at approximately 70% sensitivity and under 75% specificity.

For repertoire sequencing, the TCR beta CDR3 regions were amplified from RNA transcripts. In the first round, RT-PCR was carried out with HTBI primers, and a multiplex PCR formed the second round. One entry per CDR3 protein results from TCRdb running MiXCR on the multiplex PCR reads. The sample has 200,000 to 250,000 distinct CDR3 sequences; about 22% are singletons. The germline CDR1 and CDR2 sequences are SNHLY and FYNNEI. Losses at the gene ends were 4 bases for V and 4 bases for J; bases not matched to a gene: 5. This CDR3 has 14 residues. The sequence derives from a woman aged 45-65 years with Graves' ophthalmopathy. V and J are TRBV2 and TRBJ2-7; TRBD1 matches at 9 bases. The sample was peripheral blood. The CDR3 sequence is CASSAGTGPYEQYF. CDR3 DNA sequence: TGTGCCAGCAGTGCCGGGACAGGGCCTTACGAGCAGTACTTC. Complete variable domain (other parts from reference TRBV2 and TRBJ2-7): EPEVTQTPSHQVTQMGQEVILRCVPISNHLYFYWYRQILGQKVEFLVSFYNNEISEKSEIFDDQFSVERPDGSNFTLKIRSTKLEDSAMYFCASSAGTGPYEQYFGPGTRLTVT.